This TCR beta chain was profiled in a study of T cells in Graves' hyperthyroidism and ophthalmopathy. This clonotype occurred a few times. TCR beta CDR3 regions were amplified from RNA. Using the HTBI primer set, a first-round RT-PCR was run on the TCR CDR3. TCRdb ran MiXCR on the multiplex PCR reads and lists one entry per CDR3 protein. The sample records 730,000 or so distinct CDR3 sequences, over 15% being singletons. The clonotype comes from a woman between 45 and 65 years old with Graves' hyperthyroidism that later progressed to Graves' ophthalmopathy. Sequenced sample: blood.

The CDR3 region has the DNA TGCAGTGCTACCCATGAGTCGTACCTCGCCTACAATGAGCAGTTCTTC. Protein: CSATHESYLAYNEQFF. The gene calls are TRBV20-1 and TRBJ2-1, with no clear D. V was pared by 4 bases and J by 2 bases, with 18 bases between. Germline loops: CDR1 DFQATT, CDR2 SNEGSKA (reference sequence). The CDR3 is 16 amino acids.